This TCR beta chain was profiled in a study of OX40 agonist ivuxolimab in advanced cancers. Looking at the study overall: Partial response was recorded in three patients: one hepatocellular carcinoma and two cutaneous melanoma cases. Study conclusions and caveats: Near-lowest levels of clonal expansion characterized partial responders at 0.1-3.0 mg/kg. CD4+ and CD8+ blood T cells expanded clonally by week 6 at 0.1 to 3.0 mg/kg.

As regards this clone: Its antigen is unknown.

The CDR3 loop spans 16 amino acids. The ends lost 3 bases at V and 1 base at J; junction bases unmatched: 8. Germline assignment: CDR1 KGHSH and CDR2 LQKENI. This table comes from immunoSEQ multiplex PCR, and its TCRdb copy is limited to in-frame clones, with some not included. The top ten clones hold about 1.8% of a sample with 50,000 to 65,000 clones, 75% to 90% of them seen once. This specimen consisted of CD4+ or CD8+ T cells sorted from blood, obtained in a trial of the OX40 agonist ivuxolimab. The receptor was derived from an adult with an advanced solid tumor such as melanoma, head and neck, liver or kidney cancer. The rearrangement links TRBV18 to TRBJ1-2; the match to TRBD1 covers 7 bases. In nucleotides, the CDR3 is TGTGCCAGCTCACCGGAGACAGGGTACCTTAACTATGGCTACACCTTC. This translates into CASSPETGYLNYGYTF.